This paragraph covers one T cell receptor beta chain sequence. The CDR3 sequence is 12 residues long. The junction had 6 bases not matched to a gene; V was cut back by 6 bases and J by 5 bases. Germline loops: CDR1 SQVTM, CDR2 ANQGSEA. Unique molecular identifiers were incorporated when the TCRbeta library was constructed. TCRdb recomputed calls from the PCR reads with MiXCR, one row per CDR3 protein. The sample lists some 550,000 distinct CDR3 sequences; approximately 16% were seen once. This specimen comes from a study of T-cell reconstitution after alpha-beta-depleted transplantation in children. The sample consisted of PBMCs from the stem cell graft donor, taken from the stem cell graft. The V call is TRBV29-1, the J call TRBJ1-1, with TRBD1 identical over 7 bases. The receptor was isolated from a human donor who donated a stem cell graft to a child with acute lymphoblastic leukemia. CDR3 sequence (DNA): TGCAGCGTCGAGCGACAGGGAACTGAAGCTTTCTTT. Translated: CSVERQGTEAFF.